The present T cell receptor beta chain was sequenced within a study of shared clonotypes between healthy human individuals. For the study at large: Ranging from 18 to 49 in age, donors were a couple of women and three men. The plates for each donor numbered three CD4 naive, three CD4 memory, two CD8 naive and one CD8 memory.

Of note for this clone: Antigen: not known.

The V gene's germline CDR1 is SEHNR and CDR2 FQNEAQ (reference sequence). This CDR3 has 14 amino acids. V gave up 1 base and J gave up 4 bases, with 9 bases separating them. Study outcomes and limitations: Non-shared clonotypes were found to have lower generation probabilities than the clonotypes that were shared by all four of the sorted-subset donors.

The assay ran at deep level. Using immunoSEQ multiplex PCR, the repertoire was profiled, and TCRdb retains in-frame clones only, with some absent. Of about 670,000 clones listed, 55% to 75% are singletons. Sequencing used memory CD4+ T cells sorted from blood. This sample's subset: CD45RA-negative fraction. V and J are TRBV7-9 and TRBJ2-3; D is undetermined. The TCR comes from a woman in her 30s in good health. This CDR3 reads CASSLGSWADTQYF. The CDR3 DNA reads TGTGCCAGCAGCTTAGGCTCCTGGGCAGATACGCAGTATTTT.